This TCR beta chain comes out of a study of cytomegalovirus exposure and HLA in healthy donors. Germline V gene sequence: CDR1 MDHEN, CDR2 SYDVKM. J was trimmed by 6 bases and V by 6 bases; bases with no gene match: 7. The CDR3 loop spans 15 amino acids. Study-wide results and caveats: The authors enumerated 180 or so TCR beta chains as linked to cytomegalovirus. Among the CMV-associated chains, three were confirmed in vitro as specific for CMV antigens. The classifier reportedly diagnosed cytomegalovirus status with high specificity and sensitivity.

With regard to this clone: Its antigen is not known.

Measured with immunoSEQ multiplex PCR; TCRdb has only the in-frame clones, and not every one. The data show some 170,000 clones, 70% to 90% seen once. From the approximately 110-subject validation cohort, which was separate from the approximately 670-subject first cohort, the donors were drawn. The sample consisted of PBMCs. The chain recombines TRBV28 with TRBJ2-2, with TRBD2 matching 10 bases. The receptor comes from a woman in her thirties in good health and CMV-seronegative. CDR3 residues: CASRLAGRRSGELFF. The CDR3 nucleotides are TGTGCCAGCAGACTAGCGGGAAGACGGTCCGGGGAGCTGTTTTTT.